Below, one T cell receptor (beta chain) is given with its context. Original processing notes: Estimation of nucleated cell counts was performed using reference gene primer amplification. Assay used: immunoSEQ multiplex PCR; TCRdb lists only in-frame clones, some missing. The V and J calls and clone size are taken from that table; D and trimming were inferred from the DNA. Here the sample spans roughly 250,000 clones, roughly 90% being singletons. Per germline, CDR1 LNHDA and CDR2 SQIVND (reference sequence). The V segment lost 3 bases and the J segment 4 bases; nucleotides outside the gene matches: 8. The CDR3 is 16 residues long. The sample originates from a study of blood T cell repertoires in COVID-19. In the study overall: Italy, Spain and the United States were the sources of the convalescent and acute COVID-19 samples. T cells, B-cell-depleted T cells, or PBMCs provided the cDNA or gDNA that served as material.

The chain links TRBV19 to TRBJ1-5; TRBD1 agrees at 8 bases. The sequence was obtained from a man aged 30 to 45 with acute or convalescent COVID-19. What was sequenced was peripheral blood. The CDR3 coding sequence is TGTGCCAGTAGTATCCCCGGACAGGGTGGAAATCAGCCCCAGCATTTT. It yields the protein CASSIPGQGGNQPQHF.